This passage covers 2 T cell receptor beta chains from one sample sequenced in a study of blood T cell repertoires in COVID-19. Clones were sequenced by immunoSEQ multiplex PCR, and TCRdb holds only the in-frame ones, with some missing. Counted here are approximately 150,000 clones, roughly 80% occurring once; the ten biggest clones make up about 4%. The sequenced material came from peripheral blood. Every receptor here comes from a man aged 70-80 years who had recovered from COVID-19.

This clone was recorded a few times. CDR3 DNA sequence: TGCGCCAGCAGCTTGGTGACTGGTGAAGCTTTCTTT. This sequence encodes CASSLVTGEAFF. The V gene is TRBV5-1, the J gene TRBJ1-1; D is uncertain. The CDR3 is 12 amino acids. Trimming cost V 0 bases and J 7 bases, with 7 bases left between them. Germline loops: CDR1 SGHRS, CDR2 YFSETQ.

The chain links TRBV6-6 to TRBJ2-7; D unclear. The CDR3 length is 14 residues. Trimming took off 0 bases at V and 3 bases at J, with 9 bases between the two ends. The germline V gene has CDR1 MNHNY and CDR2 SVGAGI (reference sequence). The CDR3 coding sequence is TGTGCCAGCAGTTACTCGGGCCTGAGCTACGAGCAGTACTTC. Amino acid sequence: CASSYSGLSYEQYF.